This section outlines one TCR beta chain sequence together with its context. Trimming shortened V by 3 bases and J by 8 bases, and 23 bases separated the two germline ends. Germline CDR1 SGDLS, CDR2 YYNGEE. The CDR3 has 17 amino acids. Libraries were prepared by immunoSEQ multiplex PCR; TCRdb keeps only in-frame clonotypes and omits some of them. The sample comprises about 72,000 clones, roughly 89% of which are singletons, and over 9.5% rests with the top ten. These data originate in a study of OX40 agonist ivuxolimab in advanced cancers. The sequencing here drew on CD4+ or CD8+ T cells sorted from blood, taken in a trial of the OX40 agonist ivuxolimab. V and J are TRBV9 and TRBJ2-2; D tentatively reads TRBD1 or TRBD2 (5 bases each). The receptor was isolated from an adult with an advanced solid tumor such as melanoma, head and neck, liver or kidney cancer. CDR3 sequence reads: CASSAQTGTGPSGELFF. DNA of the CDR3: TGTGCCAGCAGCGCCCAGACCGGGACCGGGCCCTCTGGGGAGCTGTTTTTT.